The next 32 T cell receptor beta chains were all read from a single sample in a study of T cells in Graves' hyperthyroidism and ophthalmopathy. RNA transcripts served as the template for amplifying TCR beta CDR3 regions. Initially, a first-round RT-PCR of the TCR CDR3 employed the HTBI primer set. TCRdb independently ran MiXCR on the multiplex PCR reads; one entry per CDR3 protein. There are about 640,000 distinct CDR3 sequences in the sample; less than 25% occur only once, and approximately 30% lies in the top ten. Sequenced input: blood. Every receptor here comes from a young man with Graves' ophthalmopathy.

V usage is TRBV6-1 and J usage is TRBJ1-5; D possibly corresponds to TRBD1 (6 bases). The V and J ends lost 6 bases and 3 bases respectively, with 12 bases between them. Per the germline V gene, CDR1 is MNHNS and CDR2 is SASEGT. The CDR3 totals 14 residues. CDR3 amino acids: CASSVDRLNQPQHF. CDR3 DNA: TGTGCCAGCAGCGTCGACAGGCTCAATCAGCCCCAGCATTTT.

This clonotype showed up many times. The chain carries TRBV7-2 and TRBJ2-7; 12 bases are shared with TRBD2. The CDR3 sequence is 15 residues long. Trimming cost V 4 bases and J 2 bases; bases outside gene matches: 3. The germline V gene has CDR1 SGHTA and CDR2 FQGNSA. The CDR3 loop is CASSSGLAGPYEQYF. The CDR3 DNA reads as TGTGCCAGCAGCTCCGGACTAGCGGGACCCTACGAGCAGTACTTC.

This clonotype has only a few counts. V gene TRBV2 combines with J gene TRBJ2-7, with D maybe TRBD1 (5 bases). Trimming shortened V by 0 bases and J by 1 base, and 19 bases separated the two germline ends. This CDR3 comprises 18 residues. Germline CDR1 reads SNHLY; CDR2 reads FYNNEI. For the CDR3, the DNA is TGTGCCAGCAGTGAAGCAGGAAAACAGGACAATTTTTCCTACGAGCAGTACTTC. It yields the protein CASSEAGKQDNFSYEQYF.

The chain recombines TRBV4-1 with TRBJ2-5, with 8 bases identical to TRBD2. The ends lost 2 bases at V and 3 bases at J; junction bases unmatched: 8. This CDR3 is built from 16 residues. Germline V lookup: CDR1 MGHRA, CDR2 YSYEKL. Here the CDR3 reads CASSQRATSVEETQYF. The DNA for the CDR3 is TGCGCCAGCAGCCAAAGGGCGACTAGCGTGGAAGAGACCCAGTACTTC.

This chain links TRBV16 with TRBJ2-7; no firm D call. Germline CDR1 and CDR2: KGHSY and FQNENV. V lost 2 bases to trimming and J lost 5 bases, with 7 bases between them. The CDR3 consists of 12 residues. CDR3 coding DNA: TGTGCCAGCAGCCAAGACACTCACGAGCAGTACTTC. This gives the protein CASSQDTHEQYF.

This chain uses TRBV12-3 or TRBV12-4 with TRBJ2-3; perhaps TRBD2 as D (7 bases). This CDR3 has 21 residues. V dropped 2 bases and J dropped 0 bases, with 27 bases sitting between them. The CDR3 sequence is CASSLPQGRASGPASTDTQYF. The CDR3, as DNA: TGTGCCAGCAGTTTACCTCAGGGGCGGGCTAGCGGTCCCGCGAGCACAGATACGCAGTATTTT.

This clonotype was found many times. The genes are TRBV20-1 and TRBJ1-5; D ambiguous. The CDR3 sequence is 15 residues long. V was shortened by 2 bases and J by 3 bases, with 14 bases between the two germline ends. Germline V CDR1 and CDR2: DFQATT, SNEGSKA (reference sequence). The CDR3 DNA reads TGCAGTGCTAGATCAGGCTATCACCCCAATCAGCCCCAGCATTTT. Translation: CSARSGYHPNQPQHF.

This sequence joins TRBV28 and TRBJ2-2; 8 nucleotides align to TRBD1. The J segment lost 5 bases and the V segment lost 5 bases, leaving 13 bases of the junction unmatched. There are 17 residues in the CDR3. CDR1 MDHEN and CDR2 SYDVKM come from the germline V gene. The CDR3, as DNA: TGTGCCAGCAGTCGTATACCGGACAGGGTAGCGACCGGGGAGCTGTTTTTT. Its protein is CASSRIPDRVATGELFF.

This clonotype appeared many times. CDR3 DNA sequence: TGTGCCAGCAGTGAAGCGGGAGGGAACTACAATGAGCAGTTCTTC. Translating it yields CASSEAGGNYNEQFF. The V and J genes are TRBV6-1 and TRBJ2-1; TRBD2 agrees at 7 bases. Germline V gives CDR1 MNHNS, CDR2 SASEGT. Trimming removed 0 bases from V and 3 bases from J; junction bases left unmatched: 2. This CDR3 region has 15 residues.

This clonotype was counted only a few times. The chain joins TRBV12-3 or TRBV12-4 to TRBJ2-1; D is uncertain. CDR3 length equals 14 residues. Between the trimmed V and J ends, which lost 6 bases and 7 bases, there was a span of 16 bases. The CDR3 region has the DNA TGTGCCAGCAGCCCAGGTGTTTTCTGGAATGAGCAGTTCTTC. It yields the protein CASSPGVFWNEQFF.

This sequence joins TRBV6-6 and TRBJ2-3, with 7 bases lining up with TRBD1. V shed 0 bases and J 4 bases; nucleotides not matched to a gene: 7. Per germline, CDR1 MNHNY and CDR2 SVGAGI (reference sequence). The CDR3 covers 16 residues. CDR3 in amino acids: CASSYSRDSVSDTQYF. CDR3 nucleotide sequence: TGTGCCAGCAGTTACTCGAGGGACAGCGTTTCAGATACGCAGTATTTT.

The chain couples TRBV6-2 or TRBV6-3 to TRBJ2-5, with D possibly TRBD2 on 6 matching bases. The length of the CDR3 is 15 residues. The germline CDR1 and CDR2 sequences are MNHEY and SVGEGT. Trimming pared 5 bases from V and 2 bases from J, leaving 15 bases between. CDR3 sequence reads: CASSLQGAGQETQYF. The CDR3 nucleotides read TGTGCCAGCAGTCTCCAGGGCGCGGGACAAGAGACCCAGTACTTC.

This clonotype was seen repeatedly, ten times or more. This chain links TRBV6-1 with TRBJ1-1; 7 bases line up with TRBD1. The CDR3 extends over 14 amino acids. CDR1 is MNHNS and CDR2 is SASEGT in the germline V gene. J was trimmed by 2 bases and V by 6 bases; bases with no gene match: 6. CDR3 protein: CASSNRGRNTEAFF. The DNA of the CDR3 is TGTGCCAGCAGCAACAGGGGTCGAAACACTGAAGCTTTCTTT.

This clonotype was detected only once. A much larger clonotype is one base distant, so this may be a read error. This chain connects TRBV3-1 to TRBJ1-2; maybe TRBD1 (5 bases). Germline V gives CDR1 LGHDT, CDR2 YNNKEL (reference sequence). V lost 6 bases and J 8 bases, leaving 22 bases between the germline ends. The CDR3 extends over 15 amino acids. The CDR3, as DNA: TGTGCCAGCAGGGCATTGGCAGGGAGAGGTTTCGGCTACACCTTC. This sequence encodes CASRALAGRGFGYTF. Variable domain in full (rest from reference TRBV3-1 and TRBJ1-2): DTAVSQTPKYLVTQMGNDKSIKCEQNLGHDTMYWYKQDSKKFLKIMFSYNNKELIINETVPNRFSPKSPDKAHLNLHINSLELGDSAVYFCASRALAGRGFGYTFGSGTRLTVV.

This clonotype was seen more than once but under ten times. This chain links TRBV30 with TRBJ1-1; D perhaps matches TRBD1 (5 bases). Trimming stripped 6 bases from V and 1 base from J, with 12 bases between. Germline CDR1 is GTSNPN and CDR2 is SVGIG (reference sequence). The CDR3 has 13 residues. The CDR3: CACAQGENTEAFF. In nucleotides, the CDR3 is TGTGCCTGCGCTCAGGGAGAGAACACTGAAGCTTTCTTT.

This clonotype showed up just a few times. This sequence joins TRBV5-8 and TRBJ2-1; TRBD2 agrees at 10 bases. The CDR3 is made up of 14 amino acids. V gave up 0 bases and J gave up 10 bases; unmatched junction bases: 4. In germline, CDR1 is SGHTS, CDR2 YDEGEE. CDR3 protein: CASSLGLAGGEQFF. The CDR3 coding sequence is TGTGCCAGCAGCTTGGGACTAGCGGGCGGCGAGCAGTTCTTC.

Ten or more counts support this clonotype. V gene TRBV27 combines with J gene TRBJ2-1, with 16 bases matching TRBD2. This CDR3 is 16 amino acids long. The V gene end was trimmed by 6 bases and the J gene end by 11 bases; junction bases not matched to a gene: 10. In germline, CDR1 is MNHEY, CDR2 SMNVEV (reference sequence). The DNA for the CDR3 is TGTGCCAGCAGCCCGAACCCGGGACTAGCGGGAGGGAAGCAGTTCTTC. It yields the protein CASSPNPGLAGGKQFF.

This clonotype was counted at least ten times. The chain combines TRBV20-1 with TRBJ1-1, with a possible D match to TRBD1 (5 bases). The V gene's germline CDR1 is DFQATT and CDR2 SNEGSKA (reference sequence). There are 14 residues in the CDR3. Between the trimmed V and J ends, which lost 1 base and 0 bases, there was a span of 9 bases. The CDR3 protein is CSARGGSVNTEAFF. DNA of the CDR3: TGCAGTGCTAGAGGGGGCAGCGTGAACACTGAAGCTTTCTTT.

This clonotype showed up just a few times. The rearrangement links TRBV3-1 to TRBJ1-5, with D perhaps matching TRBD1 (5 bases). With 3 bases removed from V and 0 bases from J, the gap between germline ends came to 6 bases. Germline-derived CDR1 and CDR2 are LGHDT and YNNKEL (reference sequence). The CDR3 totals 14 residues. CDR3 residues: CASSQDTSNQPQHF. CDR3 sequence (DNA): TGTGCCAGCAGCCAGGACACTAGCAATCAGCCCCAGCATTTT.

The V gene is TRBV19, the J gene TRBJ1-6; no clear D gene. V was cut by 7 bases and J by 8 bases, with 12 bases left in between. From germline, CDR1 is LNHDA and CDR2 SQIVND (reference sequence). This CDR3 contains 13 residues. This chain's CDR3 is CASTLGGHSPLHF. CDR3 coding DNA: TGTGCCAGTACGCTTGGAGGGCATTCACCCCTCCACTTT.

Only a few counts were recorded for this clonotype. V is TRBV5-1 and J is TRBJ2-7, with D tentatively TRBD1 (6 bases). Germline-derived CDR1 and CDR2 are SGHRS and YFSETQ. The CDR3 covers 15 residues. Trimming removed 0 bases at V and 5 bases at J, with 15 bases between. The CDR3 here is CASSLGLGAQNEQYF. The DNA of the CDR3 is TGCGCCAGCAGCTTGGGACTGGGGGCGCAGAACGAGCAGTACTTC.

V gene TRBV6-1 combines with J gene TRBJ2-3; 15 nucleotides agree with TRBD2. J was trimmed by 0 bases and V by 5 bases; bases with no gene match: 6. Per the germline V gene, CDR1 is MNHNS and CDR2 is SASEGT. The CDR3 is 18 residues long. CDR3 sequence reads: CASSPGLAGGFSTDTQYF. The CDR3 nucleotides are TGTGCCAGCAGTCCGGGACTAGCGGGAGGCTTTAGCACAGATACGCAGTATTTT.

The chain couples TRBV7-9 to TRBJ2-1; TRBD2 agrees at 16 bases. This CDR3 is 17 amino acids long. V trimming: 6 bases; J trimming: 3 bases; junction bases outside the gene matches: 5. Germline V gene data show CDR1 as SEHNR and CDR2 as FQNEAQ (reference sequence). CDR3 sequence reads: CASRGTSGRANYNEQFF. CDR3 nucleotide sequence: TGTGCCAGCAGAGGGACTAGCGGGAGGGCGAACTACAATGAGCAGTTCTTC. Variable domain in full (rest from reference TRBV7-9 and TRBJ2-1): DTGVSQNPRHKITKRGQNVTFRCDPISEHNRLYWYRQTLGQGPEFLTYFQNEAQLEKSRLLSDRFSAERPKGSFSTLEIQRTEQGDSAMYLCASRGTSGRANYNEQFFGPGTRLTVL.

This chain joins TRBV6-1 and TRBJ2-1; TRBD2 matches 11 bases. J lost 5 bases, V lost 7 bases, and 7 bases had no gene match. Per the germline V gene, CDR1 is MNHNS and CDR2 is SASEGT. CDR3 length: 15 amino acids. CDR3 protein: CASIPGTSGNNEQFF. CDR3 DNA sequence: TGTGCCAGCATTCCCGGGACTAGCGGCAACAATGAGCAGTTCTTC.

The chain has TRBV20-1 and TRBJ1-4, with D perhaps TRBD1 (5 bases). The CDR3 is 18 residues long. The germline V gene encodes CDR1 DFQATT and CDR2 SNEGSKA (reference sequence). V shed 0 bases and J shed 3 bases, with 20 bases lying between them. CDR3 sequence (DNA): TGCAGTGCTAGAGATCCGTTTGGTTCTGGGACGGCTAATGAAAAACTGTTTTTT. The encoded protein is CSARDPFGSGTANEKLFF.

The gene calls are TRBV6-1 and TRBJ1-2; TRBD1 matches 8 bases. The CDR3 is made up of 12 amino acids. Germline V CDR1 and CDR2: MNHNS, SASEGT. V gave up 10 bases and J gave up 3 bases; unmatched junction bases: 4. The CDR3 reads CATGQGDYGYTF. CDR3 coding DNA: TGTGCCACCGGACAGGGTGACTATGGCTACACCTTC.

In its sample, this clonotype was seen a few times. The chain employs TRBV20-1 and TRBJ2-7; no firm D call. This CDR3 spans 13 amino acids. The germline CDR1 and CDR2 sequences are DFQATT and SNEGSKA (reference sequence). Between the trimmed V and J ends, which lost 1 base and 1 base, there was a span of 8 bases. CDR3 protein: CSARGRSSYEQYF. The CDR3 DNA sequence: TGCAGTGCTAGAGGCAGGTCGTCCTACGAGCAGTACTTC.

This clonotype was counted ten times or more. The chain recombines TRBV30 with TRBJ1-1, with D possibly matching TRBD1 (6 bases). The V and J ends lost 6 bases and 1 base respectively, with 15 bases between them. In germline, CDR1 is GTSNPN, CDR2 SVGIG (reference sequence). This CDR3 region has 14 residues. The CDR3 DNA reads as TGTGCCTGTTACATTTGGGGGCGGAACACTGAAGCTTTCTTT. Protein product: CACYIWGRNTEAFF.

This clonotype has just a few counts. The genes are TRBV18 and TRBJ1-3, with D hard to call. This CDR3 has 13 amino acids. The germline V and J ends were trimmed by 4 bases and 0 bases, with 4 bases remaining between them. Germline CDR1 and CDR2: KGHSH and LQKENI. CDR3 loop: CASSLNSGNTIYF. CDR3 DNA sequence: TGTGCCAGCTCACTAAACTCTGGAAACACCATATATTTT.

A few counts support this clonotype. This sequence joins TRBV5-1 and TRBJ2-7; tentative D call: TRBD1 (5 bases). This CDR3 is 15 amino acids long. With 0 bases removed from V and 4 bases from J, the gap between germline ends came to 14 bases. Per germline, CDR1 SGHRS and CDR2 YFSETQ. This chain's CDR3 is CASSLGAGMAYEQYF. In nucleotides, the CDR3 is TGCGCCAGCAGCTTGGGGGCAGGGATGGCGTACGAGCAGTACTTC.

This clonotype was detected many times. The CDR3 DNA follows: TGTGCCAGCAGTTCAACTTTCCATACGCAGTATTTT. The encoded protein is CASSSTFHTQYF. This chain links TRBV28 with TRBJ2-3; no firm D call. Germline-derived CDR1 and CDR2 are MDHEN and SYDVKM. Trimming took off 4 bases at V and 7 bases at J, with 9 bases between the two ends. This CDR3 is 12 amino acids long.

This clonotype was detected a few times. The rearrangement uses TRBV4-1 and TRBJ1-6; 9 bases map to TRBD1. The CDR3 spans 16 residues. Germline trimming cut 2 bases from V and 8 bases from J; bases unmatched to any gene: 7. Germline CDR1 MGHRA, CDR2 YSYEKL. In DNA, the CDR3 is TGCGCCAGCAGCCAACCCACAGGGGGCCGAGATTCACCCCTCCACTTT. Its protein product is CASSQPTGGRDSPLHF.